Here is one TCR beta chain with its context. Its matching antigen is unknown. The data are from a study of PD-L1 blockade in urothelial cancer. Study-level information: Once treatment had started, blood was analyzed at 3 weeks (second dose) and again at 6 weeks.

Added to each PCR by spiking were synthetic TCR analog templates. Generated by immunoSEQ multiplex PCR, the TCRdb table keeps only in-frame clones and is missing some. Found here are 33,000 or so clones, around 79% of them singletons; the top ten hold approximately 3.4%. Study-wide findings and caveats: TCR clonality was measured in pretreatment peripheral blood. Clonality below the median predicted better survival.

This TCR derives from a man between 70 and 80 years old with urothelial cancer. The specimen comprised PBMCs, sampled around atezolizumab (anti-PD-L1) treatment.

CDR3 coding DNA: TGTGCCAGCTCACGTCAGAGGCAAGAGACCCAGTACTTC. Translated: CASSRQRQETQYF. This chain connects TRBV18 to TRBJ2-5; D not resolved. Per the germline V gene, CDR1 is KGHSH and CDR2 is LQKENI. The CDR3 is made up of 13 amino acids. Trimming took 4 bases from V and 2 from J, leaving 8 bases between them. The whole variable domain, filled in from reference TRBV18 and TRBJ2-5, reads NAGVMQNPRHLVRRRGQEARLRCSPMKGHSHVYWYRQLPEEGLKFMVYLQKENIIDESGMPKERFSAEFPKEGPSILRIQQVVRGDSAAYFCASSRQRQETQYFGPGTRLLVL.